These 20 T cell receptor beta chains came from one sample sequenced in a study of siplizumab effects on memory and regulatory T cells. Assay: immunoSEQ multiplex PCR; the TCRdb copy retains only in-frame clones and omits some. The data hold 100,000 or so clones, with under 95% observed a single time. The sequenced sample consisted of Tregs sorted from blood. The receptors were gathered from a human donor in good health.

This rearrangement joins TRBV6-5 to TRBJ1-5; D is undetermined. The V end lost 7 bases, the J end lost 6 bases, and 13 bases lay between the germline ends. From germline, CDR1 is MNHEY and CDR2 SVGAGI. The CDR3 is 13 amino acids. The CDR3 nucleotides are TGTGCCAGCAAACCCGCCCAATTTCAGCCCCAGCATTTT. Translation: CASKPAQFQPQHF.

The chain employs TRBV20-1 and TRBJ1-1, with unresolved D. Trimming stripped 4 bases from V and 7 bases from J, with 10 bases between. CDR3 length equals 11 residues. Germline V lookup: CDR1 DFQATT, CDR2 SNEGSKA (reference sequence). The CDR3 bases are TGCAGTGCTACAACTCATATTGAAGCTTTCTTT. It specifies CSATTHIEAFF.

This chain connects TRBV18 to TRBJ1-1; D is unclear. Per germline, CDR1 KGHSH and CDR2 LQKENI. V was trimmed by 5 bases and J by 2 bases, leaving 9 bases between them. The CDR3 has 13 amino acids. The CDR3 sequence: CASSKGRNTEAFF. The CDR3 DNA follows: TGTGCCAGCTCAAAGGGCCGAAACACTGAAGCTTTCTTT.

The table lists this clone with a count of one. The rearrangement joins TRBV27 to TRBJ2-7; possibly TRBD1 for D (5 bases). V was pared by 5 bases and J by 0 bases, with 14 bases between. Per the germline V gene, CDR1 is MNHEY and CDR2 is SMNVEV (reference sequence). The CDR3 spans 15 residues. For the CDR3, the DNA is TGTGCCAGCAGTATCGACAGACTCCGCTCCTACGAGCAGTACTTC. Translation: CASSIDRLRSYEQYF.

The genes are TRBV11-1 and TRBJ1-1, with 8 bases identical to TRBD1. The CDR3 spans 15 residues. The junction had 10 bases not matched to a gene; V was cut back by 4 bases and J by 6 bases. Germline CDR1 is SGHAT and CDR2 is FQDESV (reference sequence). The CDR3 loop reads CASSYDRGGGAEAFF. In DNA form, the CDR3 reads TGTGCCAGCAGCTACGACAGGGGAGGAGGAGCTGAAGCTTTCTTT.

The chain couples TRBV27 to TRBJ1-4; TRBD1 is a possible D gene (6 bases). V lost 3 bases and J 7 bases, leaving 18 bases between the germline ends. Germline values: CDR1 MNHEY, CDR2 SMNVEV (reference sequence). The CDR3 runs 16 residues. The CDR3, as DNA: TGTGCCAGCAGTTTGAAGTTCAGGGGTATGTTTGAAAAACTGTTTTTT. This translates into CASSLKFRGMFEKLFF.

CDR3 in DNA: TGTGCCAGCAGTACTCGGACTAGCGGGAGGGACTACAATGAGCAGTTCTTC. Translating it yields CASSTRTSGRDYNEQFF. The J gene is TRBJ2-1, the V gene TRBV27, with 15 bases that match TRBD2. Trimming removed 5 bases from V and 3 bases from J; junction bases left unmatched: 5. CDR1 and CDR2 from the germline V gene are MNHEY and SMNVEV (reference sequence). CDR3 length: 17 amino acids.

The DNA for the CDR3 is TGTGCCAGCTCACCAGGGACCACATATGGCTACACCTTC. Translating gives CASSPGTTYGYTF. The V call is TRBV18, the J call TRBJ1-2; the D gene is possibly TRBD1 (5 bases). V lost 2 bases and J 5 bases, leaving 9 bases between the germline ends. Germline lookup yields CDR1 KGHSH and CDR2 LQKENI. This CDR3 region has 13 residues.

The J gene is TRBJ2-2, the V gene TRBV18; TRBD2 aligns across 7 bases. CDR1 is KGHSH and CDR2 is LQKENI in the germline V gene. The J segment lost 1 base and the V segment lost 2 bases, leaving 4 bases of the junction unmatched. The CDR3 has 16 amino acids. The CDR3 DNA reads as TGTGCCAGCTCACCAAACCAGCGGGAGAACACCGGGGAGCTGTTTTTT. Translating it yields CASSPNQRENTGELFF.

The V and J genes are TRBV14 and TRBJ2-5; TRBD2 aligns across 7 bases. The CDR3 has 13 amino acids. With 8 bases clipped from V and 2 bases from J, the junction kept 5 bases outside the gene matches. The V gene's germline CDR1 is SGHDN and CDR2 FVKESK. CDR3 nucleotides: TGTGCCAGCGGCGGGGGAGGTCAAGAGACCCAGTACTTC. This encodes CASGGGGQETQYF. Filled out from reference TRBV14 and TRBJ2-5, the complete variable domain reads EAGVTQFPSHSVIEKGQTVTLRCDPISGHDNLYWYRRVMGKEIKFLLHFVKESKQDESGMPNNRFLAERTGGTYSTLKVQPAELEDSGVYFCASGGGGQETQYFGPGTRLLVL.

The J gene is TRBJ2-5, the V gene TRBV2; TRBD2 matches at 14 bases. The germline gives CDR1 SNHLY, CDR2 FYNNEI. This CDR3 is 15 amino acids long. Trimming removed 6 bases from V and 1 base from J; junction bases left unmatched: 1. CDR3 nucleotides: TGTGCCAGCAGGACTAGCGGGGGGGGCCAAGAGACCCAGTACTTC. Amino acid sequence: CASRTSGGGQETQYF.

The J gene is TRBJ2-7, the V gene TRBV23-1; D unresolved. TRBV23-1 is recorded as an ORF, its role being uncertain. V was pared by 0 bases and J by 5 bases, with 11 bases between. This CDR3 has 14 residues. The CDR3 protein is CASSQSPNPDEQYF. CDR3 sequence (DNA): TGCGCCAGCAGTCAATCCCCGAACCCCGACGAGCAGTACTTC.

In this sample, this clone turned up a few times. The J gene is TRBJ1-1, the V gene TRBV5-8, with unresolved D. This CDR3 contains 13 residues. Trimming removed 4 bases at V and 1 base at J, with 8 bases between. In germline, CDR1 is SGHTS, CDR2 YDEGEE. For the CDR3, the DNA is TGTGCCAGCAGCCAAAGGTCGAACACTGAAGCTTTCTTT. It translates to CASSQRSNTEAFF. Drawing the rest from reference TRBV5-8 and TRBJ1-1, the complete variable domain is EAGVTQSPTHLIKTRGQQATLRCSPISGHTSVYWYQQALGLGLQFLLWYDEGEERNRGNFPPRFSGRQFPNYSSELNVNALELEDSALYLCASSQRSNTEAFFGQGTRLTVV.

The rearrangement joins TRBV5-6 to TRBJ2-7; 7 bases fit TRBD1. The germline V gene encodes CDR1 SGHDT and CDR2 YYEEEE. Unmatched junction bases numbered 3, after V lost 2 bases and J lost 4 bases. The CDR3 totals 13 residues. The CDR3 DNA reads TGTGCCAGCAGCTTCGGACAGGTTTACGAGCAGTACTTC. It is translated as CASSFGQVYEQYF.

The chain couples TRBV15 to TRBJ2-3; D is undetermined. The V end lost 0 bases, the J end lost 1 base, and 5 bases lay between the germline ends. CDR1 is LNHNV, CDR2 YYDKDF, per germline (reference sequence). The CDR3 sequence is 14 residues long. The CDR3 reads CATSRDLGTDTQYF. In DNA form, the CDR3 reads TGTGCCACCAGCAGAGATCTGGGCACAGATACGCAGTATTTT.

The chain couples TRBV9 to TRBJ2-3, with 8 bases that match TRBD1. Germline CDR1 reads SGDLS; CDR2 reads YYNGEE. There are 15 residues in the CDR3. V was clipped by 5 bases and J by 1 base; unmatched bases: 6. The CDR3 DNA sequence: TGTGCCAGCAGTGCGGACAGGGTGGGCACAGATACGCAGTATTTT. Translating gives CASSADRVGTDTQYF. Full variable domain (rest looked up from reference TRBV9 and TRBJ2-3): DSGVTQTPKHLITATGQRVTLRCSPRSGDLSVYWYQQSLDQGLQFLIQYYNGEERAKGNILERFSAQQFPDLHSELNLSSLELGDSALYFCASSADRVGTDTQYFGPGTRLTVL.

The gene calls are TRBV13 and TRBJ1-4; perhaps TRBD1 as D (6 bases). The V end was cut by 3 bases, the J end by 4 bases, with 18 bases between. CDR3 length equals 17 residues. CDR1 is PRHDT, CDR2 FYEKMQ, per germline (reference sequence). CDR3 residues: CASSLKKGGFGNEKLFF. DNA for the CDR3: TGTGCCAGCAGCTTGAAAAAAGGGGGTTTTGGTAATGAAAAACTGTTTTTT.

The J gene is TRBJ1-5, the V gene TRBV28; the D is unclear. V shed 4 bases and J shed 0 bases, with 19 bases lying between them. Germline loops: CDR1 MDHEN, CDR2 SYDVKM. This CDR3 is built from 18 residues. This CDR3 reads CASSSPLLPVISNQPQHF. The CDR3 DNA reads TGTGCCAGCAGTTCACCCCTCTTACCCGTAATTAGCAATCAGCCCCAGCATTTT.

V gene TRBV19 combines with J gene TRBJ1-1, with D maybe TRBD1 (6 bases). The CDR3 consists of 16 residues. Trimming cost V 4 bases and J 0 bases, with 15 bases left between them. Germline CDR1 reads LNHDA; CDR2 reads SQIVND (reference sequence). The CDR3 nucleotides read TGTGCCAGTAGTAGGGGCAGGGGCATTATGAACACTGAAGCTTTCTTT. Encoded protein: CASSRGRGIMNTEAFF.

Remarks on this clone: Its ends do not fully match the called genes, so a read error is possible. The V and J genes are TRBV10-3 and TRBJ1-5; TRBD1 agrees at 9 bases. Germline CDR1 is ENHRY and CDR2 is SYGVKD. The CDR3 sequence is 15 residues long. This CDR3 reads CTISATGGGNQPQHF. The CDR3, as DNA: TGTACCATCAGTGCGACAGGGGGAGGCAATCAGCCCCAGCATTTT.